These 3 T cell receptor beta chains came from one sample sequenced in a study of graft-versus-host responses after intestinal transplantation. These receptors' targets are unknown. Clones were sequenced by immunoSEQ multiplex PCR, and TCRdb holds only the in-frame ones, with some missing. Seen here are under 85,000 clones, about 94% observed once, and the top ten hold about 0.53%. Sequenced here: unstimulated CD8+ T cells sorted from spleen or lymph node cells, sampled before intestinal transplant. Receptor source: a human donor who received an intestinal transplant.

The CDR3 sequence is CASSYSSSGRGELFF. The CDR3 DNA follows: TGTGCCAGCAGTTACTCTTCTAGCGGGAGAGGGGAGCTGTTTTTT. The chain combines TRBV6-6 with TRBJ2-2; TRBD2 matches at 10 bases. The CDR3 length is 15 residues. J gave up 8 bases and V 0 bases, and 3 bases lay outside the gene matches. The germline CDR1 and CDR2 sequences are MNHNY and SVGAGI (reference sequence).

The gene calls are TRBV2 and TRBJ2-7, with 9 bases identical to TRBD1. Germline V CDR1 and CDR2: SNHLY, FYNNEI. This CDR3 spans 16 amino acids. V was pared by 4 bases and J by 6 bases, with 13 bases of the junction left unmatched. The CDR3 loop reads CASSVPGTGSIGEQYF. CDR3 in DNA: TGTGCCAGCAGTGTCCCAGGGACAGGGTCCATAGGCGAGCAGTACTTC.

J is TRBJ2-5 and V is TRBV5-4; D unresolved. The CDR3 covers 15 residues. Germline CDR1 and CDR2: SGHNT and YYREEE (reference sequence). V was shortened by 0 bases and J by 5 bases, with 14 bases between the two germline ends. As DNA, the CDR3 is TGTGCCAGCAGCTTGGGACGCATATTGCCGGAGACCCAGTACTTC. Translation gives CASSLGRILPETQYF. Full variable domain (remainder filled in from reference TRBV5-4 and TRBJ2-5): ETGVTQSPTHLIKTRGQQVTLRCSSQSGHNTVSWYQQALGQGPQFIFQYYREEENGRGNFPPRFSGLQFPNYSSELNVNALELDDSALYLCASSLGRILPETQYFGPGTRLLVL.